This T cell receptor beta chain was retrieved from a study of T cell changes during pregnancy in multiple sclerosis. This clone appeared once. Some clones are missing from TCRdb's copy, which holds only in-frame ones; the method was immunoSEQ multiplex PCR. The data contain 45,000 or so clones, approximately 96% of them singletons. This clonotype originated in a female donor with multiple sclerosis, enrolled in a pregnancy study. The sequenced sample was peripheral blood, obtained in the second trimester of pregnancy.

CDR3 residues: CASSEPGAKNIQYF. CDR3 coding DNA: TGTGCCAGCAGTGAACCGGGGGCCAAAAACATTCAGTACTTC. The rearrangement uses TRBV25-1 and TRBJ2-4, with D possibly being TRBD2 (5 bases). Per the germline V gene, CDR1 is MGHDK and CDR2 is SYGVNS. CDR3 length: 14 residues. The germline V and J ends were trimmed by 2 bases and 1 base, with 6 bases remaining between them.